The T cell receptor (beta chain) described here comes from a study of CD8+CD57+ T cells in acquired aplastic anemia. About the study: Mean yield of DNA from sorted CD4+ and CD8+ cells was approximately 3 ug. Overall study findings and caveats: In common between the patients and the controls were some 29 CD8+ CDR3 sequences. CD8+ Simpson's diversity did not differ significantly between patients and controls.

There are 18 residues in the CDR3. Germline CDR1 and CDR2: SGHRS and YFSETQ. V was pared by 3 bases and J by 2 bases, with 14 bases of the junction left unmatched. Profiles of TCR beta VDJ and CDR3 were generated from a genomic DNA template. TCRdb passed the reads through MiXCR, listing each CDR3 protein once. Of a few hundred thousand distinct CDR3 sequences in the sample, roughly 53% are singletons; the top ten hold 20%. A note on this clonotype: Its antigen is unidentified.

Patients sequenced had flow cytometry evidence of CD8+CD57+ cell expansion. The patients, all of them, had severe acquired aplastic anemia. Sequencing was performed on sorted CD4+, CD8+, or CD8+CD57+ T cells (not recorded which) from PBMCs. The genes are TRBV5-1 and TRBJ1-5, with TRBD1 matching over 7 bases. The receptor was derived from a human donor with aplastic anemia. CDR3 region: CASSSGGRGGSGNQPQHF. DNA of the CDR3: TGCGCCAGCAGCTCGGGTGGCAGGGGGGGAAGCGGCAATCAGCCCCAGCATTTT.